The T cell receptor (beta chain) under discussion was sequenced for a study of technical replicates of blood from several donors. Profiled with immunoSEQ multiplex PCR; TCRdb holds only in-frame clones, not every one. Among approximately 58,000 clones listed, approximately 86% were seen once. This CDR3 has 14 residues. Deletions cut 3 bases from V and 5 bases from J, with 14 bases between. Germline CDR1 is SGHRS and CDR2 is YFSETQ. Sequences were obtained from PBMCs. V is TRBV5-1 and J is TRBJ2-5; a possible D gene is TRBD2 (6 bases). The clonotype comes from a human donor in good health. Some clones in this sample may be carry-over from other donors' samples. The CDR3 DNA is TGCGCCAGCAGCTCCGGGGGTTGGTGGGAGACCCAGTACTTC. It codes for CASSSGGWWETQYF.